This is a list of T cell receptor beta chains from one sample in a study of regulatory T cells in long-lasting Graves disease. TCRdb re-called the multiplex PCR reads with MiXCR, one entry per CDR3 protein. The sample includes 520,000 or so distinct CDR3 sequences, about 12% of them seen just once. The same data also contributed to another study, on T cells in Graves' hyperthyroidism and ophthalmopathy.

The sequenced sample was peripheral blood mononuclear cells (PBMCs), obtained at new diagnosis, from a patient treated with antithyroid drugs. The receptors here all came from a woman in her thirties with Graves disease. Both conserved end residues are part of each CDR3. Each record gives: V gene, D gene, clone size, J gene, CDR3 protein, CDR3 DNA. D genes are given only for firm matches. Part of the rows lack a size; the others show once, few, many or a class for expanded clones.

v_call: TRBV13
d_call: NA
clone_size: many
j_call: TRBJ1-5
cdr3_aa: CASSQGLSNQPQHF
cdr3_nt: TGTGCCAGCAGTCAGGGCCTGAGCAATCAGCCCCAGCATTTT

v_call: TRBV30
d_call: NA
clone_size: NA
j_call: TRBJ1-5
cdr3_aa: CAWSSEGNQPQHF
cdr3_nt: TGTGCCTGGAGTAGTGAGGGGAATCAGCCCCAGCATTTT

v_call: TRBV2
d_call: NA
clone_size: few
j_call: TRBJ2-7
cdr3_aa: CAGSDWGPSSYEQYF
cdr3_nt: TGTGCCGGCAGTGATTGGGGCCCTAGCTCCTACGAGCAGTACTTC

v_call: TRBV28
d_call: TRBD1
clone_size: many
j_call: TRBJ1-4
cdr3_aa: CASRPAQTGIEKLFF
cdr3_nt: TGTGCCAGCAGACCCGCTCAGACAGGGATTGAAAAACTGTTTTTT

v_call: TRBV5-4
d_call: TRBD2
clone_size: many
j_call: TRBJ2-7
cdr3_aa: CASSKGTSGSNEQYF
cdr3_nt: TGTGCCAGCAGCAAAGGGACTAGCGGGAGTAACGAGCAGTACTTC

v_call: TRBV30
d_call: TRBD1
clone_size: NA
j_call: TRBJ1-6
cdr3_aa: CAWGRDSNSPLHF
cdr3_nt: TGTGCCTGGGGCCGGGACAGTAATTCACCCCTCCACTTT

v_call: TRBV7-9
d_call: NA
clone_size: many
j_call: TRBJ2-3
cdr3_aa: CASSASGYGDTQYF
cdr3_nt: TGTGCCAGCAGCGCCAGCGGCTATGGAGATACGCAGTATTTT

v_call: TRBV28
d_call: NA
clone_size: many
j_call: TRBJ2-2
cdr3_aa: CASSGTRLSGELFF
cdr3_nt: TGTGCCAGCAGTGGGACCCGGTTATCCGGGGAGCTGTTTTTT

v_call: TRBV28
d_call: TRBD2
clone_size: many
j_call: TRBJ2-1
cdr3_aa: CASTPGGGPNEQFF
cdr3_nt: TGTGCCAGCACCCCCGGGGGAGGGCCAAATGAGCAGTTCTTC

v_call: TRBV28
d_call: NA
clone_size: many
j_call: TRBJ1-5
cdr3_aa: CASRTGWGQPQHF
cdr3_nt: TGTGCCAGCAGAACAGGGTGGGGCCAGCCCCAGCATTTT

v_call: TRBV27
d_call: TRBD1
clone_size: NA
j_call: TRBJ1-1
cdr3_aa: CASSLITGGYTEAFF
cdr3_nt: TGTGCCAGCAGTTTAATTACAGGGGGGTACACTGAAGCTTTCTTT

v_call: TRBV11-2
d_call: NA
clone_size: many
j_call: TRBJ2-1
cdr3_aa: CASSLGPALNEQFF
cdr3_nt: TGTGCCAGCAGCTTAGGGCCGGCTCTCAATGAGCAGTTCTTC

v_call: TRBV7-9
d_call: TRBD1
clone_size: NA
j_call: TRBJ1-5
cdr3_aa: CASSPGTGSQPQHF
cdr3_nt: TGTGCCAGCAGCCCCGGGACAGGGAGTCAGCCCCAGCATTTT

v_call: TRBV11-2
d_call: NA
clone_size: many
j_call: TRBJ1-6
cdr3_aa: CASSLDYNSPLHF
cdr3_nt: TGTGCCAGCAGCCTCGACTATAATTCACCCCTCCACTTT

v_call: TRBV19
d_call: TRBD2
clone_size: many
j_call: TRBJ2-3
cdr3_aa: CASKLAGGPDTQYF
cdr3_nt: TGTGCCAGTAAGCTAGCGGGAGGGCCGGATACGCAGTATTTT

v_call: TRBV20-1
d_call: NA
clone_size: many
j_call: TRBJ1-1
cdr3_aa: CSARDPPPGQNTEAFF
cdr3_nt: TGCAGTGCTAGAGATCCCCCCCCGGGACAGAACACTGAAGCTTTCTTT

v_call: TRBV28
d_call: NA
clone_size: many
j_call: TRBJ1-5
cdr3_aa: CASSLTGLLYSNQPQHF
cdr3_nt: TGTGCCAGCAGTTTAACAGGTCTCCTTTATAGCAATCAGCCCCAGCATTTT

v_call: TRBV5-4
d_call: TRBD1
clone_size: many
j_call: TRBJ2-7
cdr3_aa: CASSLEGQGPYEQYF
cdr3_nt: TGTGCCAGCAGCTTGGAGGGACAGGGACCCTACGAGCAGTACTTC

v_call: TRBV20-1
d_call: NA
clone_size: few
j_call: TRBJ2-1
cdr3_aa: CSARDYDNHYNEQFF
cdr3_nt: TGCAGTGCTAGAGATTATGACAATCACTACAATGAGCAGTTCTTC

v_call: TRBV6-5
d_call: NA
clone_size: few
j_call: TRBJ2-1
cdr3_aa: CASSYRGPPLWEQFF
cdr3_nt: TGTGCCAGCAGTTATCGGGGACCCCCATTGTGGGAGCAGTTCTTC

v_call: TRBV6-1
d_call: TRBD2
clone_size: NA
j_call: TRBJ2-7
cdr3_aa: CASSVTGTSAYEQYF
cdr3_nt: TGTGCCAGCAGTGTAACCGGGACTAGCGCTTACGAGCAGTACTTC

v_call: TRBV27
d_call: NA
clone_size: NA
j_call: TRBJ1-5
cdr3_aa: CASSLSSRFNQPQHF
cdr3_nt: TGTGCCAGCAGTTTAAGCTCCAGATTCAATCAGCCCCAGCATTTT

v_call: TRBV7-8
d_call: TRBD1
clone_size: NA
j_call: TRBJ2-1
cdr3_aa: CASSSQGAMKNEQFF
cdr3_nt: TGTGCCAGCAGCTCGCAGGGGGCTATGAAGAATGAGCAGTTCTTC

v_call: TRBV27
d_call: NA
clone_size: many
j_call: TRBJ2-5
cdr3_aa: CATAQSRGTIETQYF
cdr3_nt: TGTGCCACTGCACAATCCAGGGGTACGATAGAGACCCAGTACTTC

v_call: TRBV28
d_call: NA
clone_size: many
j_call: TRBJ2-1
cdr3_aa: CASRGGAGYSSYNEQFF
cdr3_nt: TGTGCCAGCAGGGGGGGGGCGGGGTACAGCTCCTACAATGAGCAGTTCTTC

v_call: TRBV4-3
d_call: TRBD2
clone_size: NA
j_call: TRBJ2-1
cdr3_aa: CASSHPPGTSGRLEQFF
cdr3_nt: TGCGCCAGCAGCCATCCCCCCGGGACTAGCGGGAGGCTTGAGCAGTTCTTC

v_call: TRBV11-3
d_call: NA
clone_size: many
j_call: TRBJ2-3
cdr3_aa: CASSHWTAQMGTDTQYF
cdr3_nt: TGTGCCAGCAGCCACTGGACAGCGCAAATGGGCACAGATACGCAGTATTTT

v_call: TRBV20-1
d_call: TRBD2
clone_size: many
j_call: TRBJ2-5
cdr3_aa: CSARSWASGSRETQYF
cdr3_nt: TGCAGTGCTAGAAGTTGGGCTAGCGGGAGTAGGGAGACCCAGTACTTC

v_call: TRBV19
d_call: NA
clone_size: many
j_call: TRBJ1-4
cdr3_aa: CASDDPGANEKLFF
cdr3_nt: TGTGCCAGTGACGACCCCGGGGCTAATGAAAAACTGTTTTTT

v_call: TRBV7-8
d_call: NA
clone_size: NA
j_call: TRBJ2-1
cdr3_aa: CASSFPGTNNEQFF
cdr3_nt: TGTGCCAGCAGCTTCCCCGGGACCAACAATGAGCAGTTCTTC

v_call: TRBV30
d_call: NA
clone_size: many
j_call: TRBJ1-6
cdr3_aa: CAWSPQGPGSPLHF
cdr3_nt: TGTGCCTGGAGTCCGCAGGGACCTGGGTCACCCCTCCACTTT

v_call: TRBV19
d_call: NA
clone_size: NA
j_call: TRBJ2-1
cdr3_aa: CASRGRAGSLNEQFF
cdr3_nt: TGTGCCAGTAGAGGGCGGGCAGGGTCTCTCAATGAGCAGTTCTTC

v_call: TRBV27
d_call: NA
clone_size: few
j_call: TRBJ2-5
cdr3_aa: CASSQWGQETQYF
cdr3_nt: TGTGCCAGCAGCCAGTGGGGTCAAGAGACCCAGTACTTC

v_call: TRBV15
d_call: TRBD2
clone_size: few
j_call: TRBJ2-7
cdr3_aa: CATSRDPLSGGSFDEQYF
cdr3_nt: TGTGCCACCAGCAGGGACCCCCTTAGCGGGGGGTCTTTCGACGAGCAGTACTTC

v_call: TRBV2
d_call: NA
clone_size: many
j_call: TRBJ1-1
cdr3_aa: CASSEEDPAGWGYTEAFF
cdr3_nt: TGTGCCAGCAGTGAAGAAGACCCCGCGGGGTGGGGGTACACTGAAGCTTTCTTT

v_call: TRBV5-1
d_call: NA
clone_size: NA
j_call: TRBJ2-2
cdr3_aa: CASSLVAGDTGELFF
cdr3_nt: TGCGCCAGCAGCTTGGTGGCAGGGGATACCGGGGAGCTGTTTTTT

v_call: TRBV28
d_call: NA
clone_size: many
j_call: TRBJ2-7
cdr3_aa: CASSRDATTSYEQYF
cdr3_nt: TGTGCCAGCAGTCGGGACGCAACGACGTCCTACGAGCAGTACTTC

v_call: TRBV30
d_call: NA
clone_size: NA
j_call: TRBJ2-3
cdr3_aa: CAWSFHRGAREYTDTQYF
cdr3_nt: TGTGCCTGGAGTTTTCACCGGGGGGCGCGGGAGTACACAGATACGCAGTATTTT

v_call: TRBV6-1
d_call: TRBD1
clone_size: many
j_call: TRBJ1-1
cdr3_aa: CASSEAVLRSDRGSIAFF
cdr3_nt: TGTGCCAGCAGTGAAGCTGTCCTCAGATCGGACAGGGGGTCTATCGCTTTCTTT

v_call: TRBV6-2/TRBV6-3
d_call: TRBD1
clone_size: few
j_call: TRBJ1-3
cdr3_aa: CASRAGTGEGNTIYF
cdr3_nt: TGTGCCAGCAGGGCTGGGACAGGGGAAGGAAACACCATATATTTT

v_call: TRBV29-1
d_call: NA
clone_size: few
j_call: TRBJ2-7
cdr3_aa: CSVEGPGLGEQYF
cdr3_nt: TGCAGCGTTGAGGGGCCAGGCCTCGGCGAGCAGTACTTC

v_call: TRBV11-3
d_call: TRBD2
clone_size: few
j_call: TRBJ2-1
cdr3_aa: CASSPGGSAARNEQFF
cdr3_nt: TGTGCCAGCAGCCCGGGGGGTTCTGCGGCGCGCAATGAGCAGTTCTTC